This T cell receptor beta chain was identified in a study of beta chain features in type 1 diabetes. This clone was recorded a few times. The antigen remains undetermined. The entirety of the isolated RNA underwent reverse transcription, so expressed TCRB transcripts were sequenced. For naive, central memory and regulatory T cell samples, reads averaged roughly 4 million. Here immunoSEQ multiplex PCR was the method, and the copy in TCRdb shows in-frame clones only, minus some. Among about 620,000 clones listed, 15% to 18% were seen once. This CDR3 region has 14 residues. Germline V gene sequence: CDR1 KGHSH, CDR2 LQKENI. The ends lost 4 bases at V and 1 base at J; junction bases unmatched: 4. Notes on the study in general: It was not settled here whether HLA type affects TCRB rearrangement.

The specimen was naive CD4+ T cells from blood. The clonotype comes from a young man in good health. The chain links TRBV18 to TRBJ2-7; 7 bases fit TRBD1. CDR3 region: CASSQDRTSYEQYF. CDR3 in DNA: TGTGCCAGCTCACAGGACAGGACTTCCTACGAGCAGTACTTC.